This T cell receptor beta chain was sequenced during a study of T-cell reconstitution after alpha-beta-depleted transplantation in children. Unique molecular identifiers tagged the TCRbeta library. TCRdb re-derived calls from the PCR reads in MiXCR, one entry per CDR3 protein. The table records approximately 31,000 distinct CDR3 sequences, under 6.5% of them present only once. Note on this clonotype: Its antigen is unknown.

The J segment lost 0 bases and the V segment lost 4 bases, leaving 4 bases of the junction unmatched. This CDR3 region has 15 residues. Per the germline V gene, CDR1 is LGHNA and CDR2 is YSLEER. Findings and limits, study-wide: It was reported that alpha-beta T cells came from several hundred expanded graft clones (about two months after transplant). Newly produced T cells mostly accounted for T-cell counts and diversity one year post-transplant.

This chain connects TRBV4-3 to TRBJ2-7, with TRBD2 matching 9 bases. The receptor's source is a child younger than two who had a stem cell transplant for acute myeloid leukemia, so the T cells may come from the graft donor. Sequenced material: peripheral blood, taken 60 days after TCRalphabeta/CD19-depleted stem cell transplant. CDR3: CASSPTSGSSYEQYF. DNA for the CDR3: TGCGCCAGCAGCCCGACTAGCGGAAGCTCCTACGAGCAGTACTTC.